This TCR beta chain derives from a study of shared clonotypes between healthy human individuals. Findings of the study overall: Sharing of clonotypes among donors was expected to vary with sequencing depth.

With respect to this clone: The antigen is undetermined.

An assay was performed, and its level was deep. The table came from immunoSEQ multiplex PCR; TCRdb's copy has only in-frame clones and leaves some out. The top ten clones hold 0.13% to 0.15% of a sample with a few million clones, about 92% of them seen once. V shed 1 base, J shed 5 bases, and the junction held 10 bases outside the gene matches. Germline assignment: CDR1 SGDLS and CDR2 YYNGEE. This CDR3 spans 16 amino acids. The clonotype originates from a man younger than 35 in good health. The material sequenced was naive CD4+ T cells sorted from blood. Specified subset: CD45RA+ positively selected. This chain uses TRBV9 with TRBJ2-7; 9 bases line up with TRBD2. This CDR3 reads CASSVMISGSVDEQYF. CDR3 DNA sequence: TGTGCCAGCAGCGTAATGATTAGCGGGAGTGTCGACGAGCAGTACTTC.